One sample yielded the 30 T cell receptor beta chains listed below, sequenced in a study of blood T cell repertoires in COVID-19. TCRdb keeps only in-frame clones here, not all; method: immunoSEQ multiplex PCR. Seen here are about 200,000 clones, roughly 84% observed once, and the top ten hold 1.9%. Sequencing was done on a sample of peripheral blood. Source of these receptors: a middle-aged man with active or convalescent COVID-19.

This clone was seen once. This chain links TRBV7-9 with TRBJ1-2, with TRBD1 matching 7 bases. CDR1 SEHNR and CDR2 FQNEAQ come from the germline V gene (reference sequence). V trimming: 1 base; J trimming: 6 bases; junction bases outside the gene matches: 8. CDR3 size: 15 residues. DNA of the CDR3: TGTGCCAGCAGCTTAGTACGGGGGACAGACGATGGCTACACCTTC. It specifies CASSLVRGTDDGYTF.

This CDR3 reads CASSLGGKPYEQYF. Written as DNA, the CDR3 is TGTGCCAGCAGCTTAGGCGGGAAACCCTACGAGCAGTACTTC. The rearrangement uses TRBV7-2 and TRBJ2-7; D may be TRBD2 (6 bases). Germline CDR1 reads SGHTA; CDR2 reads FQGNSA. V lost 1 base and J lost 2, with 9 bases in between. The CDR3 runs to 14 residues. Full variable domain (rest looked up from reference TRBV7-2 and TRBJ2-7): GAGVSQSPSNKVTEKGKDVELRCDPISGHTALYWYRQSLGQGLEFLIYFQGNSAPDKSGLPSDRFSAERTGGSVSTLTIQRTQQEDSAVYLCASSLGGKPYEQYFGPGTRLTVT.

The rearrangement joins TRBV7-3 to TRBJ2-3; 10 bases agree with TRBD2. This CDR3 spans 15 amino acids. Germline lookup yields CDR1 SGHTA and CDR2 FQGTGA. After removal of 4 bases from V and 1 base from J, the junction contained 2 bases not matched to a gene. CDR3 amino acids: CASSSLAGGTDTQYF. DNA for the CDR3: TGTGCCAGCAGCTCTCTAGCGGGAGGCACAGATACGCAGTATTTT.

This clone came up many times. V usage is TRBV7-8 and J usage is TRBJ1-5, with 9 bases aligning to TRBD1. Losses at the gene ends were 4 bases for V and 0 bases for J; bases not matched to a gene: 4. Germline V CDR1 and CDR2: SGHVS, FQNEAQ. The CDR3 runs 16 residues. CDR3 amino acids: CASSSDRGHSNQPQHF. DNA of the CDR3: TGTGCCAGCAGCTCGGACAGGGGCCATAGCAATCAGCCCCAGCATTTT.

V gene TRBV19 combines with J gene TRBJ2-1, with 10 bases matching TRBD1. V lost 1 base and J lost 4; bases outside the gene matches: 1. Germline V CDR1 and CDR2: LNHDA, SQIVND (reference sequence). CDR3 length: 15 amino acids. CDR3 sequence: CASSIAGQGYNEQFF. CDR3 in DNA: TGTGCCAGTAGTATAGCGGGACAGGGGTACAATGAGCAGTTCTTC. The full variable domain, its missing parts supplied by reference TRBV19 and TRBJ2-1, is DGGITQSPKYLFRKEGQNVTLSCEQNLNHDAMYWYRQDPGQGLRLIYYSQIVNDFQKGDIAEGYSVSREKKESFPLTVTSAQKNPTAFYLCASSIAGQGYNEQFFGPGTRLTVL.

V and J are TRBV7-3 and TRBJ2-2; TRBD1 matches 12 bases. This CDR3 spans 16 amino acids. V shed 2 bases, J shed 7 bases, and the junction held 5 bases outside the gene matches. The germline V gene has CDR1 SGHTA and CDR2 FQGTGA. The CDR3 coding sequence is TGTGCCAGCAGCTTACGGGACAGGGGGCTGAACGGGGAGCTGTTTTTT. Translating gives CASSLRDRGLNGELFF.

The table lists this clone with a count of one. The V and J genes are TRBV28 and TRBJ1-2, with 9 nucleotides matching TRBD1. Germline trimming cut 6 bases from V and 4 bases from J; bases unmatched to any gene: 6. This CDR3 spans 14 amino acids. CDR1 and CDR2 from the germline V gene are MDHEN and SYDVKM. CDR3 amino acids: CASSYTGGGYGYTF. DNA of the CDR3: TGTGCCAGCAGCTATACAGGGGGCGGCTATGGCTACACCTTC.

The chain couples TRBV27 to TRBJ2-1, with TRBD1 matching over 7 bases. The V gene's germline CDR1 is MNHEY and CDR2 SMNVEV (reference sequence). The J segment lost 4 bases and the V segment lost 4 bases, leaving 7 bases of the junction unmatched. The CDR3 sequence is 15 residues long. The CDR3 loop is CASSWGQTPYNEQFF. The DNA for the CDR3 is TGTGCCAGCAGTTGGGGACAGACCCCGTACAATGAGCAGTTCTTC.

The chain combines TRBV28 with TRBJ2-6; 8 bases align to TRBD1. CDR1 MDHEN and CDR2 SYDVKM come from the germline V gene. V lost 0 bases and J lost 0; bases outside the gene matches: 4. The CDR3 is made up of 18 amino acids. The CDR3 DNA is TGTGCCAGCAGTTTATGGGGACAGGAATTCTCTGGGGCCAACGTCCTGACTTTC. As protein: CASSLWGQEFSGANVLTF.

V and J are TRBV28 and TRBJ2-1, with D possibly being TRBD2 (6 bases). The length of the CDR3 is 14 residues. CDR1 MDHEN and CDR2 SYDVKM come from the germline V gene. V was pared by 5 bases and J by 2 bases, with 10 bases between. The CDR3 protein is CASSPLATYNEQFF. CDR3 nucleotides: TGTGCCAGCAGTCCACTAGCTACCTACAATGAGCAGTTCTTC.

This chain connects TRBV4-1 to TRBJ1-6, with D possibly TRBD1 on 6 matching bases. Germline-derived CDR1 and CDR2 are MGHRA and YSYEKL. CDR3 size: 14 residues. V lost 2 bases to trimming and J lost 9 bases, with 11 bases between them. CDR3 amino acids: CASSQTTGFSPLHF. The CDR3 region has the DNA TGCGCCAGCAGCCAAACAACAGGGTTTTCACCCCTCCACTTT.

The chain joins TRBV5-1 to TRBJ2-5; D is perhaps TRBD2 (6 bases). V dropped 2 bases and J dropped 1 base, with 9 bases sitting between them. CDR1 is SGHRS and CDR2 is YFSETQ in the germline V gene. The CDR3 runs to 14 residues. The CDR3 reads CASSFSSVQETQYF. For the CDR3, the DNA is TGCGCCAGCAGCTTTTCTAGCGTCCAAGAGACCCAGTACTTC.

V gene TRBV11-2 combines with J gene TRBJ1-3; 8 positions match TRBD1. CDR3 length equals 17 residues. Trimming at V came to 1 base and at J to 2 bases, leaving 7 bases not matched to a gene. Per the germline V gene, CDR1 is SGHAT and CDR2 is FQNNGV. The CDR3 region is CASSLGPLTGAGNTIYF. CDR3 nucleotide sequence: TGTGCCAGCAGCTTAGGACCCTTGACAGGGGCTGGAAACACCATATATTTT. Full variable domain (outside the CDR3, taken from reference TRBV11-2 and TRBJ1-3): EAGVAQSPRYKIIEKRQSVAFWCNPISGHATLYWYQQILGQGPKLLIQFQNNGVVDDSQLPKDRFSAERLKGVDSTLKIQPAKLEDSAVYLCASSLGPLTGAGNTIYFGEGSWLTVV.

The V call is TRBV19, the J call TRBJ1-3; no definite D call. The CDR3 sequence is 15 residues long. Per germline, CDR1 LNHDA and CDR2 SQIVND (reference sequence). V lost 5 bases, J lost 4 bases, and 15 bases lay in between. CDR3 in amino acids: CASSFYQAGGNTIYF. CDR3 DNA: TGTGCCAGTAGTTTTTACCAGGCTGGAGGAAACACCATATATTTT. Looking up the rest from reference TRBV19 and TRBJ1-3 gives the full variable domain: DGGITQSPKYLFRKEGQNVTLSCEQNLNHDAMYWYRQDPGQGLRLIYYSQIVNDFQKGDIAEGYSVSREKKESFPLTVTSAQKNPTAFYLCASSFYQAGGNTIYFGEGSWLTVV.

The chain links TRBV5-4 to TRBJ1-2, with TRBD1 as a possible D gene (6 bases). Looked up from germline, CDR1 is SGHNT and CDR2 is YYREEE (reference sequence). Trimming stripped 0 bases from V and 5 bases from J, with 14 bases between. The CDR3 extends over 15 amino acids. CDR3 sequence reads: CASSLEVTGSYGYTF. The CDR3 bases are TGTGCCAGCAGCTTGGAAGTGACAGGATCATATGGCTACACCTTC.

CDR3 DNA sequence: TGCGCCAGCAGCTTGGCTTTAGGGGCAGGGACCGGGGAGCTGTTTTTT. Its translation is CASSLALGAGTGELFF. This rearrangement joins TRBV5-1 to TRBJ2-2; D is possibly TRBD1 (5 bases). This CDR3 is built from 16 residues. Deletions cut 0 bases from V and 5 bases from J, with 14 bases between. Germline V gene data show CDR1 as SGHRS and CDR2 as YFSETQ.

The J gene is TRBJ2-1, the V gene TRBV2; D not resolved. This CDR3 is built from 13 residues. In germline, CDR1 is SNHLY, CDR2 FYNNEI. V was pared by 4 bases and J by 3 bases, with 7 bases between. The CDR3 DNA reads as TGTGCCAGCAGTGGCGGAAACTACAATGAGCAGTTCTTC. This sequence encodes CASSGGNYNEQFF.

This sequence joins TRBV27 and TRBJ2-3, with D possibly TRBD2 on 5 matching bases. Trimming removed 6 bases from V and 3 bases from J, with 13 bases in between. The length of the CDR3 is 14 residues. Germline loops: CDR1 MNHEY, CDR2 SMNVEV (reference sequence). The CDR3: CASRPRTGTDTQYF. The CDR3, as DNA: TGTGCCAGCAGGCCCCGGACTGGGACAGATACGCAGTATTTT.

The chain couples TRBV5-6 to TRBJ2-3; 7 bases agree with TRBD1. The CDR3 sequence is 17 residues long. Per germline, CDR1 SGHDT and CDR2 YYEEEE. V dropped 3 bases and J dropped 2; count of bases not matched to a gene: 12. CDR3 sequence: CASSYRTGNTFTDTQYF. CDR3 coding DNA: TGTGCCAGCAGCTATCGGACAGGTAACACCTTCACAGATACGCAGTATTTT.

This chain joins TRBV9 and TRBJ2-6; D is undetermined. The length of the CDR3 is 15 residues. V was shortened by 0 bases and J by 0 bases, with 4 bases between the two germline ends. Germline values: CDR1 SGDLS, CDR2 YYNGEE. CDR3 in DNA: TGTGCCAGCAGCGTAGCCCACTCTGGGGCCAACGTCCTGACTTTC. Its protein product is CASSVAHSGANVLTF. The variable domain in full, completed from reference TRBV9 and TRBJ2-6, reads DSGVTQTPKHLITATGQRVTLRCSPRSGDLSVYWYQQSLDQGLQFLIQYYNGEERAKGNILERFSAQQFPDLHSELNLSSLELGDSALYFCASSVAHSGANVLTFGAGSRLTVL.

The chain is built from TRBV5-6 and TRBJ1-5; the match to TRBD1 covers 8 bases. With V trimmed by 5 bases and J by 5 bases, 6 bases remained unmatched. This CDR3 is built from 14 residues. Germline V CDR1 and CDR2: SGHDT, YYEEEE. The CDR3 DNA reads TGTGCCAGCAGTTCGACAGGGGAGTATCAGCCCCAGCATTTT. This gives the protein CASSSTGEYQPQHF. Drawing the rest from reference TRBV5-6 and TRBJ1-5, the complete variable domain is DAGVTQSPTHLIKTRGQQVTLRCSPKSGHDTVSWYQQALGQGPQFIFQYYEEEERQRGNFPDRFSGHQFPNYSSELNVNALLLGDSALYLCASSSTGEYQPQHFGDGTRLSIL.

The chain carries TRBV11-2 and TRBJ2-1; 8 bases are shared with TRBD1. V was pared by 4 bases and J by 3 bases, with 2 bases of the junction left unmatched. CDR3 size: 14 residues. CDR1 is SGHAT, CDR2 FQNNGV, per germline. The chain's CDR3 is CASSSDRGYNEQFF. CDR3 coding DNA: TGTGCCAGCAGCTCAGACAGGGGCTACAATGAGCAGTTCTTC.

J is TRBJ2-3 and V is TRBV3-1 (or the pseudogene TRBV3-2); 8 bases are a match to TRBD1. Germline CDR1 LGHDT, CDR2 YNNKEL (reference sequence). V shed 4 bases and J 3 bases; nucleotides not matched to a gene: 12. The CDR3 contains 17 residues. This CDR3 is CASSRGQGPLGTDTQYF. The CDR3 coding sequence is TGTGCCAGCAGCCGCGGACAGGGACCTTTGGGGACAGATACGCAGTATTTT.

CDR3 protein: CASSLSRGPYEQYF. The CDR3 DNA is TGTGCCAGCAGTTTATCCAGGGGGCCCTACGAGCAGTACTTC. The chain couples TRBV27 to TRBJ2-7, with 8 bases identical to TRBD1. The germline V gene encodes CDR1 MNHEY and CDR2 SMNVEV (reference sequence). This CDR3 comprises 14 residues. Trimming removed 0 bases from V and 2 bases from J; junction bases left unmatched: 0.

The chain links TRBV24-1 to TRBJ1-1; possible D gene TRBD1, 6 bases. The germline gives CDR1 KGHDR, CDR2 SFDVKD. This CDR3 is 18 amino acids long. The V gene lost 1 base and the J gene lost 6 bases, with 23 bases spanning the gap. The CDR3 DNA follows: TGTGCCACCAGTGATTTAAGATCCTGTTCATACAGGGCAGCTGAAGCTTTCTTT. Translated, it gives CATSDLRSCSYRAAEAFF.

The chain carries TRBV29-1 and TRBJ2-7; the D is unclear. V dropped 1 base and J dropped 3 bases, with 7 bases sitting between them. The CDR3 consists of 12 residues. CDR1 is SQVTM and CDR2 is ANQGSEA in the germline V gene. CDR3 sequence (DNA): TGCAGCGTTGAAGGTCCCCACTACGAGCAGTACTTC. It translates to CSVEGPHYEQYF.

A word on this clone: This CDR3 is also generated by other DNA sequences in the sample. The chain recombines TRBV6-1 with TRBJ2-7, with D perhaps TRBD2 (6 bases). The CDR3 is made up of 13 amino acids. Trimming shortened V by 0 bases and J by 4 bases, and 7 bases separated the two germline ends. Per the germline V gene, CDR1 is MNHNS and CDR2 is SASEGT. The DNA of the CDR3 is TGTGCCAGCAGTGAAGCCGGGAGTTACGAGCAGTACTTC. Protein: CASSEAGSYEQYF.

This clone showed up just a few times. In DNA form, the CDR3 reads TGTGCCAGCTCATCCTTCGGGACAGGGTGGTCTCAGCCCCAGCATTTT. Protein sequence: CASSSFGTGWSQPQHF. The chain has TRBV18 and TRBJ1-5, with TRBD1 matching over 9 bases. CDR3 length equals 16 residues. Trimming at V came to 5 bases and at J to 6 bases, leaving 11 bases not matched to a gene. The germline V gene has CDR1 KGHSH and CDR2 LQKENI.

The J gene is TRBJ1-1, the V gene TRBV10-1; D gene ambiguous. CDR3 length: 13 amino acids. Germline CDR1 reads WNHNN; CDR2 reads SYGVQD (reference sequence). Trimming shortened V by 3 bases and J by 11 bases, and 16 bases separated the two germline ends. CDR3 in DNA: TGCGCCAGCAGTGATCGGGGTCCCGCGGGGGCTTTCTTT. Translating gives CASSDRGPAGAFF.

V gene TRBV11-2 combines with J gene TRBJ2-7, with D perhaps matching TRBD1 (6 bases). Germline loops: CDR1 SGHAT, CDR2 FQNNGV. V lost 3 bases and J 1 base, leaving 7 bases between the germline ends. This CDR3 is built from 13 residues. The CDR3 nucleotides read TGTGCCAGCAGCTTGGGGACATCCTACGAGCAGTACTTC. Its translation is CASSLGTSYEQYF.